The clone carrying this T cell receptor (beta chain) was recorded many times. Its matching antigen is unknown. The data are from a study of Graves' ophthalmopathy and Graves' hyperthyroidism. Findings and caveats of the study: In blood appeared most of the expanded thyroid clonotypes whose frequency exceeded 0.001.

This CDR3 is 15 amino acids long. V lost 1 base and J 0 bases, leaving 4 bases between the germline ends. Per the germline V gene, CDR1 is MDHEN and CDR2 is SYDVKM. TCR beta CDR3 regions were amplified from RNA transcripts. HTBI primers served in a first-round RT-PCR, which a second-round multiplex PCR followed. One entry per CDR3 protein results from TCRdb running MiXCR on the multiplex PCR reads. In the table there are 680,000 or so distinct CDR3 sequences, about 20% of which are singletons. This clonotype originated in a woman under 30 with stable Graves' hyperthyroidism. Some clones in this sample may be carry-over from other donors' samples. The sequencing input was peripheral blood. V gene TRBV28 combines with J gene TRBJ2-6; D is unclear. CDR3 DNA: TGTGCCAGCAGTTTATCGGGCTCTGGGGCCAACGTCCTGACTTTC. It codes for CASSLSGSGANVLTF.